This T cell receptor (beta chain) was retrieved from a study of shared clonotypes between healthy human individuals. Only CD45RO-negative cells positively selected for CCR7 counted as naive CD8 cells, so terminally differentiated effector memory CD45RA+ cells were excluded. Libraries were prepared by immunoSEQ multiplex PCR; TCRdb keeps only in-frame clonotypes and omits some of them. Among millions of clones listed, approximately 95% were seen once. Trimming took 4 bases from V and 2 from J; bases not matched to a gene: 7. The CDR3 is 16 residues long. The germline V gene encodes CDR1 SNHLY and CDR2 FYNNEI.

The origin of this receptor is a man younger than 35 in good health. The source material was naive CD8+ T cells sorted from blood. The chain is built from TRBV2 and TRBJ2-3, with 9 positions matching TRBD2. The CDR3 here is CASSAQREVFTDTQYF. The CDR3 DNA is TGTGCCAGCAGTGCCCAGCGGGAGGTGTTCACAGATACGCAGTATTTT.